This is a list of T cell receptor beta chains from one sample in a study of CD8+CD57+ T cells in acquired aplastic anemia. One entry per CDR3 protein results from TCRdb running MiXCR on the reads. Of approximately 170,000 distinct CDR3 sequences in the sample, approximately 50% were seen once. Material: sorted CD4+, CD8+, or CD8+CD57+ T cells (not recorded which) from PBMCs. The receptors come from a human donor in good health, serving as a control. CDR3s include the opening cysteine and the closing phenylalanine or tryptophan. A D gene is named only where the DNA matches it firmly. The listing skips clone size in some rows; elsewhere it reads once, few, many or a size class.

j_call | cdr3_length | clone_size | v_call | d_call | cdr3_aa | cdr3_nt
TRBJ2-7 | 16 | - | TRBV7-3 | TRBD1 | CASSLAPGQHSYEQYF | TGTGCCAGCAGCTTAGCCCCGGGACAGCATTCCTACGAGCAGTACTTC
TRBJ1-5 | 16 | many | TRBV4-3 | - | CASSQDTGTINQPQHF | TGCGCCAGCAGCCAAGATACAGGCACGATTAATCAGCCCCAGCATTTT
TRBJ1-1 | 14 | many | TRBV28 | - | CASSSGLQNTEAFF | TGTGCCAGCAGCTCAGGACTCCAGAACACTGAAGCTTTCTTT
TRBJ2-7 | 16 | few | TRBV27 | - | CASSPFNSLGSYEQYF | TGTGCCAGCAGCCCCTTTAATAGTTTAGGTTCCTACGAGCAGTACTTC
TRBJ2-7 | 15 | many | TRBV7-2 | TRBD2 | CASSFLAGGPYEQYF | TGTGCCAGCAGCTTTCTAGCGGGGGGCCCCTACGAGCAGTACTTC
TRBJ2-7 | 16 | - | TRBV5-1 | TRBD2 | CASSLVGTSGAYEQYF | TGCGCCAGCAGCTTGGTGGGGACTAGCGGAGCCTACGAGCAGTACTTC
TRBJ1-2 | 11 | - | TRBV19 | - | CASGGRNGYTF | TGTGCCAGTGGAGGGAGGAATGGCTACACCTTC
TRBJ1-4 | 14 | - | TRBV2 | TRBD1 | CASSVQGAGVELFF | TGTGCCAGCAGTGTTCAGGGGGCGGGTGTGGAACTGTTTTTT
TRBJ1-3 | 13 | many | TRBV2 | - | CASGQYSGNTIYF | TGTGCCAGCGGACAGTACTCTGGAAACACCATATATTTT
TRBJ2-6 | 13 | many | TRBV11-1 | - | CASSLRGANVLTF | TGTGCCAGCAGCTTACGCGGGGCCAACGTCCTGACTTTC
TRBJ1-5 | 18 | - | TRBV15 | - | CATSRDKGWTTSNQPQHF | TGTGCCACCAGCAGAGATAAGGGTTGGACAACTAGCAATCAGCCCCAGCATTTT
TRBJ2-5 | 15 | - | TRBV2 | - | CASSEALRRLGTQYF | TGTGCCAGCAGTGAAGCGCTGCGACGGCTCGGGACCCAGTACTTC
TRBJ2-1 | 13 | - | TRBV10-3 | TRBD1 | CAISPGGRNEQFF | TGTGCCATCAGTCCAGGGGGCCGGAATGAGCAGTTCTTC
TRBJ2-7 | 14 | many | TRBV3-1 | - | CASKTGLSSYEQYF | TGTGCCAGCAAAACAGGGCTAAGCTCCTACGAGCAGTACTTC
TRBJ2-7 | 15 | few | TRBV7-6 | TRBD1 | CASSLGTGGPDEQYF | TGTGCCAGCAGCTTAGGGACAGGGGGGCCAGACGAGCAGTACTTC
TRBJ2-7 | 13 | - | TRBV15 | TRBD2 | CATRKRGAYEQYF | TGTGCCACCAGGAAGCGGGGGGCCTACGAGCAGTACTTC
TRBJ2-5 | 15 | - | TRBV9 | TRBD1 | CASSVGQGGWETQYF | TGTGCCAGCAGCGTAGGACAGGGCGGATGGGAGACCCAGTACTTC
TRBJ2-7 | 14 | many | TRBV5-1 | - | CASSLGLATREQYF | TGCGCCAGCAGCCTGGGTCTAGCGACCCGCGAGCAGTACTTC
TRBJ2-1 | 16 | - | TRBV5-1 | TRBD2 | CASKTPGLAGAGEQFF | TGCGCCAGCAAAACTCCGGGACTAGCGGGAGCGGGTGAGCAGTTCTTC
TRBJ2-3 | 14 | many | TRBV7-9 | TRBD2 | CASSERGSTDTQYF | TGTGCCAGCAGTGAGCGGGGCAGCACAGATACGCAGTATTTT
TRBJ1-1 | 13 | many | TRBV6-4 | - | CASSRQENTEAFF | TGTGCCAGCAGTCGACAGGAGAACACTGAAGCTTTCTTT
TRBJ1-2 | 14 | - | TRBV20-1 | TRBD1 | CSARGTGSNYGYTF | TGCAGTGCTAGAGGGACAGGCTCTAACTATGGCTACACCTTC
TRBJ1-5 | 15 | many | TRBV2 | TRBD1 | CASSENRGLNQPQHF | TGTGCCAGCAGTGAGAACAGGGGACTCAATCAGCCCCAGCATTTT
TRBJ1-4 | 12 | - | TRBV6-6 | - | CASSYSDEKLFF | TGTGCCAGCAGTTACTCGGATGAAAAACTGTTTTTT
TRBJ2-3 | 15 | - | TRBV7-2 | TRBD2 | CASSWSGGSGDTQYF | TGTGCCAGCAGCTGGAGCGGGGGGAGCGGGGATACGCAGTATTTT
TRBJ2-7 | 21 | - | TRBV7-2 | TRBD1 | CASSPQPTSRDRGPPSYEQYF | TGTGCCAGCAGTCCGCAACCAACATCCCGGGACAGGGGACCCCCTTCCTACGAGCAGTACTTC
TRBJ2-1 | 14 | - | TRBV20-1 | TRBD2 | CSAKRGGLMNEQFF | TGCAGTGCTAAGCGGGGGGGCCTTATGAATGAGCAGTTCTTC
TRBJ2-3 | 14 | many | TRBV20-1 | - | CSARVPGGTDTQYF | TGCAGTGCTAGAGTACCGGGGGGCACAGATACGCAGTATTTT
TRBJ2-2 | 14 | many | TRBV19 | TRBD1 | CASRLGQGPGELFF | TGTGCCAGTAGACTGGGACAGGGTCCCGGGGAGCTGTTTTTT
TRBJ1-6 | 16 | - | TRBV19 | - | CASSIGAGVGNQPLHF | TGTGCCAGTAGTATTGGGGCAGGGGTGGGCAATCAGCCCCTGCACTTT
TRBJ2-3 | 14 | many | TRBV14 | - | CASSQNRGADTQYF | TGTGCCAGCAGCCAAAACCGCGGGGCAGATACGCAGTATTTT
TRBJ1-1 | 12 | many | TRBV7-2 | - | CASRVVSAEAFF | TGTGCCAGCAGGGTCGTAAGTGCTGAAGCTTTCTTT
TRBJ1-5 | 15 | - | TRBV19 | - | CASSIGPGNNQPQHF | TGTGCCAGTAGTATAGGCCCGGGTAACAATCAGCCCCAGCATTTT
TRBJ1-2 | 12 | - | TRBV7-2 | - | CASSFQVYGYTF | TGTGCCAGCAGCTTTCAGGTCTATGGCTACACCTTC
TRBJ2-2 | 17 | few | TRBV3-1 | TRBD2 | CASSRAAGVRNTGELFF | TGTGCCAGCAGCCGGGCAGCGGGGGTGAGGAACACCGGGGAGCTGTTTTTT
TRBJ2-7 | 13 | - | TRBV10-2 | TRBD1 | CASKQDRGSEQYF | TGCGCCAGCAAGCAGGACAGGGGGTCCGAGCAGTACTTC
TRBJ1-2 | 15 | - | TRBV6-5 | - | CASSYSLVGGAGYTF | TGTGCCAGCAGTTACTCCCTCGTGGGAGGAGCCGGCTACACCTTC
TRBJ2-1 | 14 | - | TRBV19 | TRBD1 | CASSGGTGRREQFF | TGTGCCAGTTCCGGCGGGACAGGGAGACGGGAGCAGTTCTTC
TRBJ1-4 | 12 | few | TRBV18 | - | CASSGTSEKLFF | TGTGCCAGCTCAGGGACGAGTGAAAAACTGTTTTTT